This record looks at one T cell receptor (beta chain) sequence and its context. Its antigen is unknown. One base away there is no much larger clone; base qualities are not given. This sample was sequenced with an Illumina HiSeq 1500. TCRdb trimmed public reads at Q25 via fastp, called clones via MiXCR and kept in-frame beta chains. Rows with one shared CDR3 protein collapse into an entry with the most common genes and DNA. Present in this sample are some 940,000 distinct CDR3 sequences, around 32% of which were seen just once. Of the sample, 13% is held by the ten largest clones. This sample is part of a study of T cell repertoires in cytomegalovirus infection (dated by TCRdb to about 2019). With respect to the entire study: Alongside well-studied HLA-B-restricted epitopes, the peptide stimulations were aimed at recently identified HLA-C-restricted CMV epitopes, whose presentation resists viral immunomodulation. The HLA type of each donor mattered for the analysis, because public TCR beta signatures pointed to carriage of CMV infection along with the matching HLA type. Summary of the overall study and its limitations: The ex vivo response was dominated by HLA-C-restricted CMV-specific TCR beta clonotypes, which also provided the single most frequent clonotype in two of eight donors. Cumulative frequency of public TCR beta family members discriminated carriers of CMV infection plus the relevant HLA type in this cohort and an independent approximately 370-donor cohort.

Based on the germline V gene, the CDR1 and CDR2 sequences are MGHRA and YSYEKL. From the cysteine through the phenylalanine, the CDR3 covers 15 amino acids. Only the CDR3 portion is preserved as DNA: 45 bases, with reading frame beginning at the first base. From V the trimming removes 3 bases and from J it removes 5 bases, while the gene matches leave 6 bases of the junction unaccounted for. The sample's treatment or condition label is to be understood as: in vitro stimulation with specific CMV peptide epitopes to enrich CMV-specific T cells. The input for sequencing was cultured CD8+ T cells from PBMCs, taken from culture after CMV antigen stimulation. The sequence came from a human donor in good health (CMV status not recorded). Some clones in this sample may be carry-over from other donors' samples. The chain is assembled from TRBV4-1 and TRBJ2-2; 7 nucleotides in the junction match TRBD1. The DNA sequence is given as TGCGCCAGCAGCCAGAGGGGACAGATTACCGGGGAGCTGTTTTTT. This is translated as CASSQRGQITGELFF.